This TCR beta chain comes out of a study of vaccination effects on CD4 cells after COVID-19 (dated by TCRdb to 2022 to 2024). Notes on the research overall: To identify antigen-specific CD4+ T cell clonotypes by their expansion, the ViraFEST assay first stimulated PBMC with viral peptide pools and then applied TCR sequencing. Two doses of either the BNT162b2 or the mRNA-1273 mRNA SARS-CoV-2 vaccine were administered to participants. Pre-vaccine samples were drawn from a couple of convalescent patients 16 days and one week before the first dose, at 142 and 148 days after COVID-19 diagnosis. A few million PBMC per well were cultured with approximately 10 ug/ml peptides in IMDM containing around 5% human AB serum, roughly 10 IU/ml IL-2 and gentamicin. SARS-CoV-2 spike-specific CD4+ TCR repertoires were compared before and after mRNA vaccination in COVID-19 convalescent patients and in infection-naive vaccine recipients. The full study included some eleven COVID-19 convalescent patients and a handful of SARS-CoV-2-naive healthy vaccine recipients. In the study, cultures from other donors were sequenced using the Oncomine TCR Beta short-read assay on an Illumina iSeq 100. The investigation overall reported the following: Marked clonal contraction was observed in both infection-induced and vaccine-induced clones at late post-vaccination timepoints, consistent with waning T cell responses. For convalescent patients, new clones induced by the vaccine made up most of the post-vaccine spike-reactive repertoire, and these new clones were largely distinct from the clones induced by infection. The study was limited by a small number of convalescent patients, and early post-infection timepoints were lacking.

To note about this clone: Its antigen specificity is not known. Base qualities are missing; no much larger clone stands one base away.

The germline V gene provides CDR1 KGHSH and CDR2 LQKENI. The CDR3 has 15 amino acids, counting the end cysteine and phenylalanine. Only the CDR3 region is kept as DNA, spanning 45 bases read in frame from base 1. Trimming leaves V shorter by 2 bases and J shorter by 5 bases, with the junction holding 0 bases beyond the gene matches. Receptor amplification or capture employed the immunoSEQ multiplex PCR assay. TCR beta CDR3 sequencing was performed on DNA from the cultured, isolated CD4+ T cells. The authors' pipeline ran thus. Non-productive TCR sequences were removed, reads were trimmed to the CDR3 region, and CDR3s of at least 7 amino acids were retained. Antigen-specific clonotypes were identified using the MANAFEST web app by comparison of expansion in peptide wells against reference cultures. To be called positive, a clone needed expansion at FDR<0.05 compared with the reference and with all other wells, an odds ratio greater than 5, and a frequency greater than 0.1% in two replicate wells. Clonotypes significantly expanded in SARS-CoV-2 spike wells and in at least one common cold coronavirus spike condition were defined as cross-reactive. CDR3 similarity was assessed by Levenshtein distance with the stringdist R package, and unrooted trees were built with ape in R 3.6.1. TCRdb carries this immuneACCESS record with in-frame sequences only. Its versions omit some clonotypes, under half of them owing to an unresolved V gene in the studies checked, with the rest unexplained. V and J calls and clone size are given by that table; D and trimming were obtained from the DNA. The sample has 45,000 to 60,000 clones on record, 60% to 85% of them singletons. The ten largest make up roughly 10% of the sample.

After approximately eleven days of culture, CD4+ T cells were isolated with the EasySep CD4+ T cell isolation kit. PCR-confirmed SARS-CoV-2 infection had occurred in convalescent patients between March and December 2020, before the Alpha, Beta and Delta variants emerged in the United States. Half of the culture medium was replaced with fresh IL-2-containing medium on days 3 and 7. Unless noted otherwise, every peptide stimulation condition was cultured in triplicate wells. Using Ficoll-Paque Plus gradient centrifugation, PBMC were separated from whole blood and then either used fresh or cryopreserved at -140C. The QIAamp micro DNA kit was used to extract genomic DNA from the cultured CD4+ T cells.

The TCR sequence derives from a human donor who had a prior SARS-CoV-2 infection. Here the chain combines TRBV18 and TRBJ1-6; 10 middle bases align to TRBD1. The sample was CD4+ T cells from PBMCs cultured without peptide, taken before COVID-19 vaccination. The encoded CDR3 is CASSPGTGDNSPLHF. Read as DNA, the sequence is TGTGCCAGCTCACCAGGGACAGGGGATAATTCACCCCTCCACTTT.